This T cell receptor (beta chain) was sequenced during a study of OX40 agonist ivuxolimab in advanced cancers. Turning to the study itself: Previous treatment with anti-PD-1, anti-PD-L1 or anti-CTLA-4 therapy was allowed; 35% to 50% had received some.

Assay used: immunoSEQ multiplex PCR; TCRdb lists only in-frame clones, some missing. Of about 18,000 clones in the sample, 70% to 80% were seen once. Systemic immunosuppression or autoimmune disease history was grounds to exclude patients. The V and J ends lost 5 bases and 3 bases, in that order; junction bases with no gene match: 3. The germline V gene encodes CDR1 SEHNR and CDR2 FQNEAQ (reference sequence). The CDR3 sequence is 14 residues long. This specimen consisted of CD4+ or CD8+ T cells sorted from blood, obtained in a trial of the OX40 agonist ivuxolimab. This receptor was taken from an adult with an advanced solid tumor such as melanoma, head and neck, liver or kidney cancer. The chain combines TRBV7-9 with TRBJ1-2; 10 bases are shared with TRBD1. In DNA form, the CDR3 reads TGTGCCAGCAGCCTGACAGGGGGCGACTATGGCTACACCTTC. Its translation: CASSLTGGDYGYTF.